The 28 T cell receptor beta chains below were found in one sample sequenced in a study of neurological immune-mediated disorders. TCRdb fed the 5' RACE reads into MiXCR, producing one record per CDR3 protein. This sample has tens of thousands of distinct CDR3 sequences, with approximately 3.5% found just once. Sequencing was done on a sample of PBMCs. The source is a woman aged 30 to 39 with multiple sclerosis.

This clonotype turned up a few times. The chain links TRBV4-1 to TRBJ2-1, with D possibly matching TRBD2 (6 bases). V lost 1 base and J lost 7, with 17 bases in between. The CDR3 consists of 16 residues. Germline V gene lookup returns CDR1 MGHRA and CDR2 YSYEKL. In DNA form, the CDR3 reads TGCGCCAGCAGCCAAGTAGGAGCGGGCCTAGGGAATGAGCAGTTCTTC. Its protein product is CASSQVGAGLGNEQFF.

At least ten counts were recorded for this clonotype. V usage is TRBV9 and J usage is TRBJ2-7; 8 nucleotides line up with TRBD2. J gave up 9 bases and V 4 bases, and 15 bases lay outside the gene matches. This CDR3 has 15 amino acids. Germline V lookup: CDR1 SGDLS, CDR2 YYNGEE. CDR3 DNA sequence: TGTGCCAGCAGCTACAGCGGGAGTGGTTACGAGGCGCAGTACTTC. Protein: CASSYSGSGYEAQYF.

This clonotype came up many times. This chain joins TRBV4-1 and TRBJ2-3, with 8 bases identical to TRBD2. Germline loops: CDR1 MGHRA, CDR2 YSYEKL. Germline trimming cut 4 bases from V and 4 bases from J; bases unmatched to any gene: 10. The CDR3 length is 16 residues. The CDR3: CASSPSRGAGADTQYF. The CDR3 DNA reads TGCGCCAGCAGCCCCTCCCGGGGAGCGGGGGCAGATACGCAGTATTTT.

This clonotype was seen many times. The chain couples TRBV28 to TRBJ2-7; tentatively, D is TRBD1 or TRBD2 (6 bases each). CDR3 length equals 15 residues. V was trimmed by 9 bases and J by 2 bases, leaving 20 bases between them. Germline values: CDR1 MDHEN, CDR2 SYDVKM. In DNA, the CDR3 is TGTGCCAGTATCGCTCGGAGGGGGGTGCCCTACGAGCAGTACTTC. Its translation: CASIARRGVPYEQYF.

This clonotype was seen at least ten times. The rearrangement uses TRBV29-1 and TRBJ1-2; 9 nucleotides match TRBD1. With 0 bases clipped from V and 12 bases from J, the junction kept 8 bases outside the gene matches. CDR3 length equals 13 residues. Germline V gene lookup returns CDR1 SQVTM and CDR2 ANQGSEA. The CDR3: CSVEDPGTGTHTF. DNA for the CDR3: TGCAGCGTTGAAGACCCCGGGACAGGGACGCACACCTTC.

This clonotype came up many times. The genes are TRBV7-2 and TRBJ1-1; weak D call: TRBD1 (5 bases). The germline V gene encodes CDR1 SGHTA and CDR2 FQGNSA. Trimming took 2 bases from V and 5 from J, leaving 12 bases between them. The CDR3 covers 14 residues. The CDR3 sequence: CASSLHWGGTEAFF. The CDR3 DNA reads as TGTGCCAGCAGCTTACATTGGGGCGGTACTGAAGCTTTCTTT.

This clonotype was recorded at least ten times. The CDR3 reads CASSTLGQASTDTQYF. The DNA of the CDR3 is TGTGCCAGCAGCACATTAGGACAGGCTAGCACAGATACGCAGTATTTT. This chain links TRBV7-2 with TRBJ2-3, with TRBD1 identical over 7 bases. With 5 bases clipped from V and 0 bases from J, the junction kept 8 bases outside the gene matches. This CDR3 is built from 16 residues. Germline loops: CDR1 SGHTA, CDR2 FQGNSA.

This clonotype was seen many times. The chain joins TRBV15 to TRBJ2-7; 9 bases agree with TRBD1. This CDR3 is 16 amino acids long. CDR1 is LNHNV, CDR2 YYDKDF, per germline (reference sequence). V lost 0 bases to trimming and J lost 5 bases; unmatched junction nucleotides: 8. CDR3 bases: TGTGCCACCAGCAGAGATGAATGGACAGGGGATCACGAGCAGTACTTC. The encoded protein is CATSRDEWTGDHEQYF.

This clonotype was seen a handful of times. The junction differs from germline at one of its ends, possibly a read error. CDR3: CASSSWTGGYSPLNF. In DNA form, the CDR3 reads TGTGCCAGCAGCTCCTGGACAGGGGGCTACTCACCCCTCAACTTT. The rearrangement links TRBV12-3 or TRBV12-4 to TRBJ1-6; 11 nucleotides line up with TRBD1. CDR3 length equals 15 residues.

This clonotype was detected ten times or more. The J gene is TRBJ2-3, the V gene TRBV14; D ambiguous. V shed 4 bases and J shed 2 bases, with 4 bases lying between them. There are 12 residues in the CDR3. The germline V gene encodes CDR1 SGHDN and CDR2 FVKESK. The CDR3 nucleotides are TGTGCCAGCAGCCCATTCACAGATACGCAGTATTTT. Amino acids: CASSPFTDTQYF.

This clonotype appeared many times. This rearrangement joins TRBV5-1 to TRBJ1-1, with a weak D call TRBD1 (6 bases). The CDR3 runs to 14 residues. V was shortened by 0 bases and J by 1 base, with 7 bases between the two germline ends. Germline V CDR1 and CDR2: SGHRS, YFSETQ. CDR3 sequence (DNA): TGCGCCAGCAGCTTGGTGGGGGCGAACACTGAAGCTTTCTTT. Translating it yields CASSLVGANTEAFF.

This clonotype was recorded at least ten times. The CDR3 sequence is CASSADTSNTGELFF. The DNA for the CDR3 is TGCGCCAGCAGCGCGGACACCTCGAACACCGGGGAGCTGTTTTTT. The V call is TRBV5-1, the J call TRBJ2-2; D is possibly TRBD1 (5 bases). CDR3 length: 15 residues. V was cut by 4 bases and J by 0 bases, with 10 bases left in between. CDR1 and CDR2 (germline): SGHRS, YFSETQ.

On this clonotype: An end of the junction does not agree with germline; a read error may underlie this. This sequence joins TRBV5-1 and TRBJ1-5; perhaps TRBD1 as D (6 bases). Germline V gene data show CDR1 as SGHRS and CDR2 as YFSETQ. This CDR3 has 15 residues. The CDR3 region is CASSLDGWGHQPQNF. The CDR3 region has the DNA TGCGCCAGCAGCTTGGATGGGTGGGGGCATCAGCCCCAGAATTTT.

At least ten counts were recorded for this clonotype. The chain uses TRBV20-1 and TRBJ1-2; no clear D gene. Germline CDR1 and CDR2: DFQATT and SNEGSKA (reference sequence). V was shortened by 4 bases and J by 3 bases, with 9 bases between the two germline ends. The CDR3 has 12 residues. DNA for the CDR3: TGCAGTGCTACGGGCAACCACTATGGCTACACCTTC. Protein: CSATGNHYGYTF.

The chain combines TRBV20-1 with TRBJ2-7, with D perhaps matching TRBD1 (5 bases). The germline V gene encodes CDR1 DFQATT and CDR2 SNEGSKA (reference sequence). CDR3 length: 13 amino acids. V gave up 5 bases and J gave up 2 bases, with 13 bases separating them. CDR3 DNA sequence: TGCAGTGCTCCCGACAGCAGACCCTACGAGCAGTACTTC. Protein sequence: CSAPDSRPYEQYF.

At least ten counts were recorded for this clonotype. The CDR3 sequence: CASSEFQGANGYTF. CDR3 in DNA: TGTGCCAGCAGTGAATTTCAGGGGGCGAATGGCTACACCTTC. The chain links TRBV2 to TRBJ1-2; 8 bases align to TRBD1. V was clipped by 2 bases and J by 6 bases; unmatched bases: 5. Germline CDR1 SNHLY, CDR2 FYNNEI. The CDR3 consists of 14 residues. The full variable domain, in which reference TRBV2 and TRBJ1-2 provide the parts outside the CDR3, is EPEVTQTPSHQVTQMGQEVILRCVPISNHLYFYWYRQILGQKVEFLVSFYNNEISEKSEIFDDQFSVERPDGSNFTLKIRSTKLEDSAMYFCASSEFQGANGYTFGSGTRLTVV.

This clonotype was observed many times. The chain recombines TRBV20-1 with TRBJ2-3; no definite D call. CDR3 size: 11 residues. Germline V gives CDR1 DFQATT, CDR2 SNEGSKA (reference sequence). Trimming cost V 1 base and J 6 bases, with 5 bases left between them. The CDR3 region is CSARVVDTQYF. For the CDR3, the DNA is TGCAGTGCTAGAGTTGTTGATACGCAGTATTTT.

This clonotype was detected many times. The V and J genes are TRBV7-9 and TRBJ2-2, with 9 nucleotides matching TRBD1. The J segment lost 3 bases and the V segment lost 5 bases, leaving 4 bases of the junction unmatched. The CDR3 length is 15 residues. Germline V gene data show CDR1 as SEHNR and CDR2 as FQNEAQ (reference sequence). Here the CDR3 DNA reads TGTGCCAGCAGCCAAGGACAGGGGTACACCGGGGAGCTGTTTTTT. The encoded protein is CASSQGQGYTGELFF.

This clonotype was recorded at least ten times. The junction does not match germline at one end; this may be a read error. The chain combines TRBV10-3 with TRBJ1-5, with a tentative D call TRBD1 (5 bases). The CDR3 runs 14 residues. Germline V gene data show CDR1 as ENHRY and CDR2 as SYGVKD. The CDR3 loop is CAISVRSRDQPQNF. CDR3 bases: TGTGCCATCAGTGTCAGGTCCAGGGACCAGCCCCAGAATTTT.

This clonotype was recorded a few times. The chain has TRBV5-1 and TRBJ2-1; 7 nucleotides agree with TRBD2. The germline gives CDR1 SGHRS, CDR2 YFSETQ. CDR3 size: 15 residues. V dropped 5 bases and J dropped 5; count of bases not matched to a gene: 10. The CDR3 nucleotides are TGCGCCAGCAGAAAGGACGGGAGGCAAGACAATGAGCAGTTCTTC. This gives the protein CASRKDGRQDNEQFF.

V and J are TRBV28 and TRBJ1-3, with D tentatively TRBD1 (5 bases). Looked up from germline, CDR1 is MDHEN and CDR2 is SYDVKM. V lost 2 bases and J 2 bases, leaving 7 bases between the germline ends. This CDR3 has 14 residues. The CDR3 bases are TGTGCCAGCAGTTTAGGGGGGACTGGAAACACCATATATTTT. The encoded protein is CASSLGGTGNTIYF.

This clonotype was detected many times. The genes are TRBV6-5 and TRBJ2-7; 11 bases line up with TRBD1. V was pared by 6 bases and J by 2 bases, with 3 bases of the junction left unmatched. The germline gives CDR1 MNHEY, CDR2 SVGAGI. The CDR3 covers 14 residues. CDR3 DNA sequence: TGTGCCAGCAGGGGACAGGGGGGACCCTACGAGCAGTACTTC. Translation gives CASRGQGGPYEQYF.

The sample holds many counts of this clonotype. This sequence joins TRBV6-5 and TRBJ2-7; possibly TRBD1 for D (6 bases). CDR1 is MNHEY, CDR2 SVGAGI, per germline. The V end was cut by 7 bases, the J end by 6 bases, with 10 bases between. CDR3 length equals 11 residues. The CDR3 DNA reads TGTGCCAGCACCAGGGGATCCGAGCAGTACTTC. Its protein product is CASTRGSEQYF.

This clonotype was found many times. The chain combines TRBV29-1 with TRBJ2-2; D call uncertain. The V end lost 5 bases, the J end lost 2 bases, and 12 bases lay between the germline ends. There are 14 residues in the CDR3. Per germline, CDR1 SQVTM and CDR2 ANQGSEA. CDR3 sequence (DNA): TGCAGCGTTCTGGCTGGACCCAACACCGGGGAGCTGTTTTTT. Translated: CSVLAGPNTGELFF.

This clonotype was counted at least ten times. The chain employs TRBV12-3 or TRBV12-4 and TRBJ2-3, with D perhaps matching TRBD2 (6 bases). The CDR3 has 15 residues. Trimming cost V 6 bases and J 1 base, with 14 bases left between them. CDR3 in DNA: TGTGCCAGCAGGTCCCCGGGAGCCCGCACAGATACGCAGTATTTT. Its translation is CASRSPGARTDTQYF.

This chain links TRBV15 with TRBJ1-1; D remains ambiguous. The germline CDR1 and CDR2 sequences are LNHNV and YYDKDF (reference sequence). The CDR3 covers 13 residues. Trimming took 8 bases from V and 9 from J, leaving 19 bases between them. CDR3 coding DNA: TGTGCCACCGCCCCGGGAAACGGTTACCAAGCTTTCTTT. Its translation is CATAPGNGYQAFF.

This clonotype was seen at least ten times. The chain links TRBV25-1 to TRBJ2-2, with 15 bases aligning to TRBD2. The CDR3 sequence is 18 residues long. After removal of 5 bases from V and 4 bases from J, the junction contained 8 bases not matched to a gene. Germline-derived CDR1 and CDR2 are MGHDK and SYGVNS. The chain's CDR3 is CASSTGLAGGGRTGELFF. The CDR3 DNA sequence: TGTGCCAGCAGTACTGGACTAGCGGGAGGGGGCCGCACCGGGGAGCTGTTTTTT.

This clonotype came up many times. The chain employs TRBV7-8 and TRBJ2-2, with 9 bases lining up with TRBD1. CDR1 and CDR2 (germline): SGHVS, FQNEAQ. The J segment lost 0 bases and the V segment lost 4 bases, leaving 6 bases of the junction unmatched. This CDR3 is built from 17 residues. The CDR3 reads CASSWPTGGANTGELFF. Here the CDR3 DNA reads TGTGCCAGCAGCTGGCCGACAGGGGGGGCGAACACCGGGGAGCTGTTTTTT.